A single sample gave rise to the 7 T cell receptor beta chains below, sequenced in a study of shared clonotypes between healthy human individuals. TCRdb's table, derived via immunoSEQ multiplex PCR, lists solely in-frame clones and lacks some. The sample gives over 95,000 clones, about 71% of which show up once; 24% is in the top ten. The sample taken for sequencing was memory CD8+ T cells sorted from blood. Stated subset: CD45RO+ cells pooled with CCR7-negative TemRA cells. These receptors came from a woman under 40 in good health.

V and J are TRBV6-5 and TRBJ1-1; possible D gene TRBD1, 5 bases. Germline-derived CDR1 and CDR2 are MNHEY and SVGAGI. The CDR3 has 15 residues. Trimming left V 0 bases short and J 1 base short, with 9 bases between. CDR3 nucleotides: TGTGCCAGCAGTTACTCAGGGGTAAGGAACACTGAAGCTTTCTTT. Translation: CASSYSGVRNTEAFF.

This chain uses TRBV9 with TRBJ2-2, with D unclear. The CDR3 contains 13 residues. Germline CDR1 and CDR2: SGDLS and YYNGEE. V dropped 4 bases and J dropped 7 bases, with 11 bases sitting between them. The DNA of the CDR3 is TGTGCCAGCAGCCAACGAAAAGACGGGGAGCTGTTTTTT. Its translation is CASSQRKDGELFF. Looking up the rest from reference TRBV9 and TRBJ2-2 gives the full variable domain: DSGVTQTPKHLITATGQRVTLRCSPRSGDLSVYWYQQSLDQGLQFLIQYYNGEERAKGNILERFSAQQFPDLHSELNLSSLELGDSALYFCASSQRKDGELFFGEGSRLTVL.

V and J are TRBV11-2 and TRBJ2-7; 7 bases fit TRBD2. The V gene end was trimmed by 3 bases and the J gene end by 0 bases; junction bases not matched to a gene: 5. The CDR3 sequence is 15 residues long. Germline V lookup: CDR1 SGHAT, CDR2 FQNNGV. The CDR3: CASSFGASGSYEQYF. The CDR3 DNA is TGTGCCAGCAGCTTTGGGGCTAGCGGCTCCTACGAGCAGTACTTC.

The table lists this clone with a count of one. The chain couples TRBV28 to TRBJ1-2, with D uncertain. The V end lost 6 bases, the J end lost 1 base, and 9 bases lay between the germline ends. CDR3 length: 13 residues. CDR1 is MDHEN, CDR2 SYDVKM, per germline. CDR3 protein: CASSLTNNYGYTF. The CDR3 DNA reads TGTGCCAGCAGCCTCACAAATAACTATGGCTACACCTTC.

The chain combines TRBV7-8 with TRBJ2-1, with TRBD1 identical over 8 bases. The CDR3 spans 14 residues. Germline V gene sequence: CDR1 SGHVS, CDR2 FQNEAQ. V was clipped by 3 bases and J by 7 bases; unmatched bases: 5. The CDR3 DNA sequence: TGTGCCAGCAGCTTTTCAGGGGGCAAAAATGAGCAGTTCTTC. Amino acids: CASSFSGGKNEQFF.

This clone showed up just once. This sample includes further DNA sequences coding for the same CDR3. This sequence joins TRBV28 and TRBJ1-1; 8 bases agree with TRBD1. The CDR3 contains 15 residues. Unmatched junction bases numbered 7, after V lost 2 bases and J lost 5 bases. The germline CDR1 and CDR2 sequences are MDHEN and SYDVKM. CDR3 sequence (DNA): TGTGCCAGCAGTTTACGTCGGACAGGGTTGACTGAAGCTTTCTTT. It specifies CASSLRRTGLTEAFF.

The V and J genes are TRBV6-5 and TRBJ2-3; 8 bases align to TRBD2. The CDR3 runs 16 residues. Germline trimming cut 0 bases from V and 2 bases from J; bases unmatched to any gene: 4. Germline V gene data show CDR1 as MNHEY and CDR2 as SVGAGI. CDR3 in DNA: TGTGCCAGCAGTTACTCCGGGAGGGCAAACACAGATACGCAGTATTTT. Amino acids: CASSYSGRANTDTQYF.